This T cell receptor (beta chain) was found in a study of blood T cell repertoires in COVID-19. Study context: T cells, B-cell-depleted T cells, or PBMCs supplied cDNA or gDNA.

Trimming pared 5 bases from V and 8 bases from J, leaving 16 bases between. CDR3 length: 14 amino acids. The germline V gene has CDR1 MNHEY and CDR2 SVGAGI. Produced via immunoSEQ multiplex PCR; TCRdb's table is partial and in-frame only. The data contain roughly 230,000 clones, approximately 84% of them singletons. The clonotype was recovered from a man aged 50-59 years who had recovered from COVID-19. The chain employs TRBV6-5 and TRBJ1-3; the D is unclear. Sequencing was done on a sample of PBMCs or T cells enriched from blood (not recorded which). In DNA form, the CDR3 reads TGTGCCAGCAGTCGGCAGCTCACCGGGGACACCATATATTTT. It encodes CASSRQLTGDTIYF.